The rows below give T cell receptor beta chains drawn from one sample of a study of human T cells and chemical hapten exposure. TCRdb re-called the RACE reads with MiXCR, one entry per CDR3 protein. The data show roughly 84,000 distinct CDR3 sequences, 8.5% to 12% seen once. The sample here was whole blood, taken in connection with sensitization to the hapten diphenylcyclopropenone (DPC). The receptors come from a woman aged 50 to 65 with alopecia areata. Some clones in this sample may be carry-over from other donors' samples. CDR3s include the opening cysteine and the closing phenylalanine or tryptophan. D genes are given only for firm matches. The size entry is marked missing in some rows and otherwise reads once, few, many or a size class.

v_call,clone_size,j_call,d_call,cdr3_nt,cdr3_aa
TRBV14,-,TRBJ2-2,-,TGTGCCAGCAGCCGAAAGTCCGGCAGGGTGAACACCGGGGAGCTGTTTTTT,CASSRKSGRVNTGELFF
TRBV30,many,TRBJ2-2,-,TGTGCCTCCCTTGGGACCGCGAACACCGGGGAGCTGTTTTTT,CASLGTANTGELFF
TRBV5-4,few,TRBJ2-5,-,TGTGCCAGCAGCTTGTTCGGAGAAGAGACCCAGTACTTC,CASSLFGEETQYF
TRBV2,many,TRBJ1-5,TRBD1,TGTGCCAGCAGTGACAGGGGGGGCAATCAGCCCCAGCATTTT,CASSDRGGNQPQHF
TRBV18,few,TRBJ2-7,TRBD2,TGTGCCAGCTCACTCCGGGTAGTTAGCGGGTTCCAACCTTCCTACGAGCAGTACTTC,CASSLRVVSGFQPSYEQYF
TRBV25-1,few,TRBJ1-4,-,TGTGCCAGCACCGAGGGAGTTAAACTGTTTTTT,CASTEGVKLFF
TRBV28,-,TRBJ1-3,-,TGTGCCACCCTACATACCTCTGGAAACACCATATATTTT,CATLHTSGNTIYF
TRBV7-2,many,TRBJ2-7,-,TGTGCCAGCAGCTTACGGACACCCCCCTACGAGCAGTACTTC,CASSLRTPPYEQYF
TRBV18,few,TRBJ2-4,TRBD1,TGTGCCAGCACCTGGGACAGGGCGGATAACACCAGGAACTTC,CASTWDRADNTRNF
TRBV6-5,few,TRBJ2-7,-,TGTGCCAGCAGTTACGCGGGCGGCAGGTACCACGAGCAGTACTTC,CASSYAGGRYHEQYF
TRBV4-1,-,TRBJ2-1,-,TGCGCCAGCGTTAACTTAGGGGTGGCAAGCGAGCAGTTCTTC,CASVNLGVASEQFF
TRBV29-1,few,TRBJ2-1,-,TGCAGCGTTGCTTCAGGGAGCTCCTACAATGAGCAGTTCTTC,CSVASGSSYNEQFF
TRBV6-1,few,TRBJ2-5,-,TGTGCCAGCAGTACCCGTCGGGAGACCCAGTACTTC,CASSTRRETQYF
TRBV19,-,TRBJ2-7,TRBD1,TGTGCCAGCTCTCAACAGGGGACCTCCTACGAGCAGTACTTC,CASSQQGTSYEQYF
TRBV6-1,many,TRBJ2-6,TRBD1,TGTGCCAGCAGTGGACAGGGATATGGGGCCAACGTCCTGACTTTC,CASSGQGYGANVLTF
TRBV14,few,TRBJ1-3,-,TGTGCCAGCAGCCACCGCAGGGGTGGACCTGGAAACACCATATATTTT,CASSHRRGGPGNTIYF
TRBV5-1,few,TRBJ2-1,TRBD1,TGCGCCAGCAGCTTGGTTCCAGGGGGCGGTGAGCAGTTCTTC,CASSLVPGGGEQFF
TRBV25-1,-,TRBJ2-1,-,TGTGCCAGCAGTGAGTCCGGACCTCCCTACAATGAGCAGTTCTTC,CASSESGPPYNEQFF
TRBV7-9,-,TRBJ2-5,-,TGTGCCAGCAGCTTAGTCTCAGGGAAGGAGACCCAGTACTTC,CASSLVSGKETQYF
TRBV29-1,many,TRBJ1-5,-,TGCAGCGTATCCAGGGATAGCAATCAGCCCCAGCATTTT,CSVSRDSNQPQHF
TRBV2,-,TRBJ2-3,TRBD2,TGTGCCAGCGGAGGACTAGCGGGCCCGAGCACAGATACGCAGTATTTT,CASGGLAGPSTDTQYF
TRBV20-1,-,TRBJ1-3,-,TGCAGTGCTCGCCGGGACGGAATTTTGGGAAACACCATATATTTT,CSARRDGILGNTIYF
TRBV5-1,-,TRBJ2-6,-,TGCCCCAGCAGCTTGAGCGGTGTTCAGGCTGGGGCCAACGTCCTGACTTTC,CPSSLSGVQAGANVLTF
TRBV29-1,-,TRBJ2-7,TRBD1,TGCGGCGGACGGACAGGGGGGGAGCAGTACTTC,CGGRTGGEQYF
TRBV5-5,few,TRBJ1-2,-,TGTGCCAGCAGCTTGGGGGTGGTGGTCTCCGATAACTATGGCTACACCTTC,CASSLGVVVSDNYGYTF
TRBV20-1,many,TRBJ2-2,-,TGCAGTGCTAGAATAGGGGTAATGGCCGGGGAGCTGTTTTTT,CSARIGVMAGELFF
TRBV5-1,few,TRBJ2-7,TRBD1,TGCGCCAGCGGGACGACAGGGATCTACGAGCAGTACTTC,CASGTTGIYEQYF
TRBV6-6,many,TRBJ1-2,-,TGTGCCAGCAGTTACTCGACGATGCCAGAACTCAGGCCCCTTAATGGCTACACCTTC,CASSYSTMPELRPLNGYTF
TRBV4-3,many,TRBJ1-6,TRBD1,TGCGCCAGCAGCCAAGATGACAGGGTCGATGATTCACCCCTCCACTTT,CASSQDDRVDDSPLHF
TRBV3-1,-,TRBJ1-1,-,TGTGCCAGCAGCCAAGCCACTGAAGCTTTCTTT,CASSQATEAFF
TRBV28,-,TRBJ1-1,-,TGTGCCAGCAGTTTACCTCCCAGCCAGAACACTGAAGCTTTCTTT,CASSLPPSQNTEAFF
TRBV30,few,TRBJ2-3,TRBD2,TGTGCCTGGAACCGAGGACTAGCGGGATGGACGGGCACAGATACGCAGTATTTT,CAWNRGLAGWTGTDTQYF
TRBV28,many,TRBJ1-1,-,TGTGCCAGCAGTTTTTTTACTGAAGCTTTCTTT,CASSFFTEAFF
TRBV5-6,-,TRBJ2-1,TRBD2,TGTGCCAGCAGCTTGACTAGCGGGAGACACTCCTACAATGAGCAGTTCTTC,CASSLTSGRHSYNEQFF
TRBV6-6,many,TRBJ2-7,-,TGTGCCAGCAGTTACTCGACGACCACCTACGAGCAGTACTTC,CASSYSTTTYEQYF
TRBV28,-,TRBJ1-1,-,TGTGCCAGCAGCTCCCGCAGGACTGAAGCTTTCTTT,CASSSRRTEAFF
TRBV9,many,TRBJ1-1,TRBD1,TGTGCCAGCAGCGCGACAGGGCAGAACACTGAAGCTTTCTTT,CASSATGQNTEAFF
TRBV5-1,-,TRBJ1-5,-,TGCGCCAGCAGCTTGGGGCGGGCCGATCAGCCCCAGCATTTT,CASSLGRADQPQHF
TRBV18,many,TRBJ1-5,TRBD1,TGTGCCAGCTCACCATCACGGTCAGGGGGGAGTCAGCCCCAGCATTTT,CASSPSRSGGSQPQHF
TRBV12-3/TRBV12-4,few,TRBJ1-5,-,TGTGCCAGCAGGGCCCCAGGGTCCAATCAGCCCCAGCATTTT,CASRAPGSNQPQHF
TRBV6-4,many,TRBJ1-1,-,TGTGCCAGCAGAATCAGGGCAGGAGTGAACACTGAAGCTTTCTTT,CASRIRAGVNTEAFF
TRBV19,-,TRBJ2-3,TRBD2,TGTGCCAGCAAGAGGAACTCACCGCGGGCGGGAGGGAGCACAGATACGCAGTATTTT,CASKRNSPRAGGSTDTQYF